This TCR beta chain was documented in a study of blood T cell repertoires in COVID-19 (TCRdb year 2020). The study in broad terms: Collaborator samples came from the United States, Italy and Spain and covered acute and convalescent phases of COVID-19. Deeply sampled blood TCRbeta repertoires from subjects exposed to, actively infected with, or recovered from COVID-19 were included in the dataset. A freely available public database, intended as a resource for researchers studying the immune response to SARS-CoV-2, is where the repertoires were released. HLA class I and class II types, where available, came from metadata supplied by the sample provider rather than from assay-based typing. The samples were drawn from the first 160 participants of the ongoing ImmuneRACE study and from 1,254 subjects provided by 6 global collaborators. The prospective study material was composed of cDNA or gDNA derived from T cells, B-cell-depleted T cells, or PBMCs. Nearly every sample came with metadata listing a de-identified subject ID, COVID-19 status, age in years and sex.

TCRbeta CDR3 regions were amplified from genomic DNA by means of the immunoSEQ Assay, a bias-controlled multiplex PCR. The study's processing was this. Nucleated cell counts per sample were estimated from amplification of reference gene primers within the assay. To quantify the absolute abundance of each unique TCRbeta CDR3 rearrangement, sequence reads were collapsed and filtered. For each sample, productive Simpson clonality was calculated by taking the square root of Simpson's diversity index across productive rearrangements. In TCRdb, the immuneACCESS table is reduced to in-frame sequences with V and J assigned. These tables do not hold every clone; where another copy was compared, an unresolved V gene accounts for under half, and the others remain unexplained. V, J and clone size were drawn from that table, and D and trimming were deduced from the DNA. Recorded for this sample are about 290,000 clones; just under 85% of them occurred a single time. The biggest ten clones account for approximately 4.1% of the sample.

The CDR3 numbers 12 residues from cysteine through phenylalanine. Only the CDR3 portion is preserved as DNA: 36 bases, with reading frame beginning at the first base. Reading the germline V gene gives CDR1 SGHRS and CDR2 YFSETQ. V ends up 4 bases short and J 6 bases short, with an unmatched junction base count of 0. Concerning this clone itself: Its specific antigen is unknown. Base qualities are not provided; no much larger clone lies one nucleotide away.

Collaborating institutions collected whole blood in K2EDTA tubes following their own protocols. For TCRbeta analysis, collaborators shipped samples as frozen whole blood, isolated PBMCs, or DNA extracted from either of those sample types. Results and caveats for the whole study, not just this receptor: Clinical and demographic metadata were provided uncurated, with the amount varying by source and participant.

The clonotype originates from a woman between 45 and 60 years old with active or convalescent COVID-19. The chain uses TRBV5-1 and TRBJ2-1, with 8 junctional bases fitting TRBD2. Sequenced: peripheral blood. At the DNA level, the sequence is TGCGCCAGCAGCCGGGGGGGCAATGAGCAGTTCTTC. This sequence encodes CASSRGGNEQFF.